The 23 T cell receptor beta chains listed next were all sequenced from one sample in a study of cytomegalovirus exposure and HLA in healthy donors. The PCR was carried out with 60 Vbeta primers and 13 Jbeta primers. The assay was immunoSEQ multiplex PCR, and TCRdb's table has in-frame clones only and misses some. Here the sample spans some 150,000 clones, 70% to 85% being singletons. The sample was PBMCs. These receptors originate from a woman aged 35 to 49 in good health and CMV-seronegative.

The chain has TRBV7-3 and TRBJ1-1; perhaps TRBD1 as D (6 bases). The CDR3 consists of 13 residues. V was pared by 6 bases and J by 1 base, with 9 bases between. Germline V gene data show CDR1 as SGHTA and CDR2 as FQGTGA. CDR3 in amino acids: CASSFRGNTEAFF. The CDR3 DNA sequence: TGTGCCAGCAGTTTCAGGGGGAACACTGAAGCTTTCTTT.

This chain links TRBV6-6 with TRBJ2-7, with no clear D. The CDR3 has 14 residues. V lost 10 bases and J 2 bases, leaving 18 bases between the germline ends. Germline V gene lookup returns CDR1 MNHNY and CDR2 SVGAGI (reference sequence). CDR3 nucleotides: TGTGCCACCGCTCGATTGACGAGGACCTACGAGCAGTACTTC. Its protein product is CATARLTRTYEQYF.

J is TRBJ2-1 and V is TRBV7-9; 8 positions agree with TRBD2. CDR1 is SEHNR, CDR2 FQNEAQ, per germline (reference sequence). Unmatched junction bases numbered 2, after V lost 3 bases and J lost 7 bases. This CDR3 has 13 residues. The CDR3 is CASSLGLENEQFF. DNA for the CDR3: TGTGCCAGCAGCTTGGGACTAGAAAATGAGCAGTTCTTC.

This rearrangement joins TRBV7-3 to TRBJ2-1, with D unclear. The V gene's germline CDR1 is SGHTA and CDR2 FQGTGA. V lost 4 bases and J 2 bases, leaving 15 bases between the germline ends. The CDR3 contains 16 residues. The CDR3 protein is CASSSSRVGAYNEQFF. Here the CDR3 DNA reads TGTGCCAGCAGCTCCTCCCGTGTGGGCGCCTACAATGAGCAGTTCTTC.

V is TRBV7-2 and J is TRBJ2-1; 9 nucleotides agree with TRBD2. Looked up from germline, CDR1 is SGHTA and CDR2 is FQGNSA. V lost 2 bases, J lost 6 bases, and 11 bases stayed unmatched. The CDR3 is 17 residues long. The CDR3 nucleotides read TGTGCCAGCAGCTTAATTGTTTCGACTAGCGGACCCAATGAGCAGTTCTTC. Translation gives CASSLIVSTSGPNEQFF.

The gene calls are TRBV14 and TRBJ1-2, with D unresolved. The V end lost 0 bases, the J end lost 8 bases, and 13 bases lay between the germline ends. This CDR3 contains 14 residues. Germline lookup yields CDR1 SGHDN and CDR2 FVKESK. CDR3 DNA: TGTGCCAGCAGCCAAGATACGGGGAAACGCGGCTACACCTTC. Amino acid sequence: CASSQDTGKRGYTF.

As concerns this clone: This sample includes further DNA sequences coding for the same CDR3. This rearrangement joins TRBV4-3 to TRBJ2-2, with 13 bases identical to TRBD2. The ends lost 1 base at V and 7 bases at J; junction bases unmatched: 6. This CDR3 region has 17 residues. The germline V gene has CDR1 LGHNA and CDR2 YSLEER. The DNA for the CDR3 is TGCGCCAGCAGCCAAGGGACTAGCGGGAGCTTAGGCGGGGAGCTGTTTTTT. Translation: CASSQGTSGSLGGELFF.

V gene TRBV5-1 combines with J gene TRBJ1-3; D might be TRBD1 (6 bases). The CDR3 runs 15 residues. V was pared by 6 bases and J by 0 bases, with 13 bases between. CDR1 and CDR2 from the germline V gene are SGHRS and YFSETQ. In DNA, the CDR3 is TGCGCCAGCACTCTGGGACACAACTCTGGAAACACCATATATTTT. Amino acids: CASTLGHNSGNTIYF. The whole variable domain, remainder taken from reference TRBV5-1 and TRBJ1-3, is KAGVTQTPRYLIKTRGQQVTLSCSPISGHRSVSWYQQTPGQGLQFLFEYFSETQRNKGNFPGRFSGRQFSNSRSEMNVSTLELGDSALYLCASTLGHNSGNTIYFGEGSWLTVV.

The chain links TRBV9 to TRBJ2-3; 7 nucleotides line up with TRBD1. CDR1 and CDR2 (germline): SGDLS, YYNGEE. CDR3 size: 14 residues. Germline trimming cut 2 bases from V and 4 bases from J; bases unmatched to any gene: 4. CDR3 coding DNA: TGTGCCAGCAGCGTTACAGGGGTGGCAGATACGCAGTATTTT. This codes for CASSVTGVADTQYF.

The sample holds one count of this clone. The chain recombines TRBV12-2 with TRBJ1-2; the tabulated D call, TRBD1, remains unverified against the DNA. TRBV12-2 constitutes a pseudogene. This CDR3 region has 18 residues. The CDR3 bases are TGTGCAAGTCGCTTAATAGCCATCGCCGGGACAGGGGGCTATGGCTACACCTTC. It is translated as CASRLIAIAGTGGYGYTF.

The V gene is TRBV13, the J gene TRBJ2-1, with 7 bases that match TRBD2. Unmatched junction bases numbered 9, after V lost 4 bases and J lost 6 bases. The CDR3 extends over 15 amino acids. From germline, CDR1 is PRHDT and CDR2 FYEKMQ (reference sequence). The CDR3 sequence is CASSSSREVLNEQFF. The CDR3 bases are TGTGCCAGCAGCTCCTCACGGGAGGTTCTCAATGAGCAGTTCTTC.

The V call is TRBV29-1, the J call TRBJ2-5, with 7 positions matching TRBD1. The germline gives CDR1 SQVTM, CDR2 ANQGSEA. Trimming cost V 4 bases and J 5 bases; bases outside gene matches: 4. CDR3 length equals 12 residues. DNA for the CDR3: TGCAGCGTTGGAGGGGGCACGGAGACCCAGTACTTC. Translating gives CSVGGGTETQYF.

The CDR3 DNA reads TGTGCCAGCAATGCTCGTGGGGCACAATCCTACGAGCAGTACTTC. It is translated as CASNARGAQSYEQYF. This chain uses TRBV6-5 with TRBJ2-7; D possibly corresponds to TRBD1 (5 bases). Germline lookup yields CDR1 MNHEY and CDR2 SVGAGI. The CDR3 contains 15 residues. V was trimmed by 7 bases and J by 1 base, leaving 17 bases between them.

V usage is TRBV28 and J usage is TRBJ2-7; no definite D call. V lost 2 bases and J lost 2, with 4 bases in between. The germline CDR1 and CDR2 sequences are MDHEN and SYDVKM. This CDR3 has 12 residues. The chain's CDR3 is CASSLVAYEQYF. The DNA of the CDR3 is TGTGCCAGCAGTTTAGTAGCCTACGAGCAGTACTTC.

Written as DNA, the CDR3 is TGTGCCAGCAGCTTACGGGGGCCACTAGCGGGAAACAATGAGCAGTTCTTC. Its translation: CASSLRGPLAGNNEQFF. The rearrangement links TRBV7-3 to TRBJ2-1, with 10 bases matching TRBD2. Germline-derived CDR1 and CDR2 are SGHTA and FQGTGA. J gave up 5 bases and V 2 bases, and 9 bases lay outside the gene matches. The CDR3 spans 17 residues.

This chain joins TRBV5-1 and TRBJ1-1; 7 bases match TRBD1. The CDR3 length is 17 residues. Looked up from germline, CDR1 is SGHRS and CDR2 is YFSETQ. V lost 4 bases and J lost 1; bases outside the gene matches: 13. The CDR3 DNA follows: TGCGCCAGCAGCGATTGGCGGGACAGTGAGCAGAACACTGAAGCTTTCTTT. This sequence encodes CASSDWRDSEQNTEAFF.

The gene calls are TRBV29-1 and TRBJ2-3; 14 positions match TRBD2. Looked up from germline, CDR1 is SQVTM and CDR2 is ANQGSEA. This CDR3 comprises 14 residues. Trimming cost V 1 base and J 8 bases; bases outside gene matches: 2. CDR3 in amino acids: CSVEGLAGGSTQYF. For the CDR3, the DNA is TGCAGCGTTGAAGGACTAGCGGGAGGGTCTACGCAGTATTTT.

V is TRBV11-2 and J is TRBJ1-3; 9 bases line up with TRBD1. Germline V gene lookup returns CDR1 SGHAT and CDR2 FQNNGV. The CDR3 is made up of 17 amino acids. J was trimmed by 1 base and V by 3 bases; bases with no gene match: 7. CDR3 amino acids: CASSFNRGPGSGNTIYF. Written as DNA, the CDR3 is TGTGCCAGCAGCTTTAACAGGGGGCCGGGATCTGGAAACACCATATATTTT.

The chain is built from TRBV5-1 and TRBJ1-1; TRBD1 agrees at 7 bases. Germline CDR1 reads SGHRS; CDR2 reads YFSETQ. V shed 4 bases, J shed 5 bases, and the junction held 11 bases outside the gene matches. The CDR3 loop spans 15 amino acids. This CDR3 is CASSRDRPTLTEAFF. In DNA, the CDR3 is TGCGCCAGCAGCAGGGACAGACCTACCCTGACTGAAGCTTTCTTT.

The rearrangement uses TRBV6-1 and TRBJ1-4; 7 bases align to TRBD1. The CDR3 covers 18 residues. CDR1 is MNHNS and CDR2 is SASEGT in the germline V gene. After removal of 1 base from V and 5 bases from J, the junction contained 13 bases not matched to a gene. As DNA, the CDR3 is TGTGCCAGCAGTGAAGAAGCTAAAGGGACAGCTCAAAATGAAAAACTGTTTTTT. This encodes CASSEEAKGTAQNEKLFF.

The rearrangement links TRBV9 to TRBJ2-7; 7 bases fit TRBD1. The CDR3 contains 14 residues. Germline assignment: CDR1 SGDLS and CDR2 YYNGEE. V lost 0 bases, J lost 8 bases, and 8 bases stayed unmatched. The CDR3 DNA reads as TGTGCCAGCAGCGTAGAAGGACAGGCGGATAAGCAGTACTTC. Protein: CASSVEGQADKQYF.

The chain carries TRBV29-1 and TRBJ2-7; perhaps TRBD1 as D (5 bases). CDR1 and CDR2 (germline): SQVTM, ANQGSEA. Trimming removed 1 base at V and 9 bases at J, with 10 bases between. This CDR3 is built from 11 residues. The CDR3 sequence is CSVEAARAQYF. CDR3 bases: TGCAGCGTTGAAGCCGCCAGGGCGCAGTACTTC.

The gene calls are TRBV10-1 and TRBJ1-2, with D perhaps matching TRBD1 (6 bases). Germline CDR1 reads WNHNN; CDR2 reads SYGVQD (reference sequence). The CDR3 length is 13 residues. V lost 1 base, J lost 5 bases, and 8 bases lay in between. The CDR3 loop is CASSEYREYGYTF. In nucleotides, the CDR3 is TGCGCCAGCAGTGAGTACAGGGAGTATGGCTACACCTTC.